This T cell receptor (beta chain) was sequenced in a study of T cells in Graves' hyperthyroidism and ophthalmopathy. The overall study: The blood sample was taken at first diagnosis, before treatment began.

Trimming removed 1 base from V and 0 bases from J; junction bases left unmatched: 3. Germline V gene sequence: CDR1 MNHNS, CDR2 SASEGT. This CDR3 region has 15 residues. Those patients with uncontrolled infection, other autoimmune disease, pregnancy or lactation were excluded. Overall study results and limits: Most expanded thyroid clonotypes above 0.001 recurred in blood.

The sample holds many counts of this clonotype. Its cognate antigen is unknown. TCR beta CDR3 sequences were amplified from RNA transcripts. The HTBI primer set drove a first-round RT-PCR of the TCR CDR3. TCRdb used MiXCR to reprocess the multiplex PCR reads, holding one entry per CDR3 protein. The sample comprises under 400,000 distinct CDR3 sequences, roughly 13% of which are singletons, and around 9.2% rests with the top ten. Sequencing input: blood. This rearrangement joins TRBV6-1 to TRBJ2-7, with 7 bases identical to TRBD2. This TCR was sampled from a woman between 18 and 29 years old with Graves' hyperthyroidism. Here the CDR3 reads CASSEERGSSYEQYF. CDR3 bases: TGTGCCAGCAGTGAAGAACGCGGGAGCTCCTACGAGCAGTACTTC.